The T cell receptor (beta chain) under discussion was sequenced for a study (dated by TCRdb to the mid-2010s). Libraries were built with RT-PCR. The sequencing machine was an Illumina MiSeq. TCRdb's own reprocessing of the public reads used fastp at Q25 and MiXCR and kept productive beta chains. Each entry is one CDR3 protein sequence, shown with its most common DNA and genes. Within this sample are around 700,000 distinct CDR3 sequences, with approximately 15% of them counted one time only. The ten biggest clones cover just over 3.5% of the sample. This clonotype appeared many times. Its antigen is currently not known. Per-base quality was not reported, and no clone a single base away is much larger than it. Cut back by 5 bases and 5 bases, the V and J ends lie 13 bases apart. The germline V gene (reference sequence) gives CDR1 as DFQATT and CDR2 as SNEGSKA. From the cysteine up to the phenylalanine, the CDR3 has a length of 13 residues. Of the read, only the CDR3 DNA is kept; its 39 bases are in frame from base 1.

The chain couples TRBV20-1 to TRBJ2-1, and possibly TRBD1, on 5 matching bases. Sequencing was carried out using memory CD4+ T cells from blood. The origin of this receptor is a female donor in good health, serving as a healthy control. Read as DNA, the sequence is TGCAGTGCTCTTAAGGACACAAACAATGAGCAGTTCTTC. Translated, it gives CSALKDTNNEQFF.